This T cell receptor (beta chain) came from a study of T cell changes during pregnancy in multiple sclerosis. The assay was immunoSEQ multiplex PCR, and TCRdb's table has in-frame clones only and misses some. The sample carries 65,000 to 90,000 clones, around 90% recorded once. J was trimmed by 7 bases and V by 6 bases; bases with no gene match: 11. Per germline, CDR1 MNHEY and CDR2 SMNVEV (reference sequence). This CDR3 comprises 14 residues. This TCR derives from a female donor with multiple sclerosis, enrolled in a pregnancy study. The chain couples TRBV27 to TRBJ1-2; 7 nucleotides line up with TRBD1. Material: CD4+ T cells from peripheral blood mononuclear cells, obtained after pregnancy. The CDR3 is CASSPRDSRGGYTF. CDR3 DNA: TGTGCCAGCAGCCCCCGGGACAGTCGAGGTGGCTACACCTTC.